This TCR beta chain is drawn from a study of cytomegalovirus exposure and HLA in healthy donors. Study conclusions and caveats: Productive status was seen about 87% or about 30% of the time for most TCR beta V segments in an earlier analysis.

V was cut by 7 bases and J by 9 bases, with 16 bases left in between. This CDR3 has 13 residues. Germline V gives CDR1 MNHNY, CDR2 SVGAGI (reference sequence). In the case of this clone: Antigen unknown.

PCR employed 60 Vbeta and 13 Jbeta primers. The repertoire was sequenced with immunoSEQ multiplex PCR; TCRdb's copy has only in-frame clones and lacks some. The data show over 110,000 clones, roughly 74% seen once. This chain uses TRBV6-6 with TRBJ2-1; D is ambiguous. This clonotype was sampled from a middle-aged woman in good health and CMV-seropositive. Sequences were obtained from PBMCs. The CDR3 is CASTESYNGEQFF. CDR3 nucleotides: TGTGCCAGCACGGAGTCCTACAACGGTGAGCAGTTCTTC.